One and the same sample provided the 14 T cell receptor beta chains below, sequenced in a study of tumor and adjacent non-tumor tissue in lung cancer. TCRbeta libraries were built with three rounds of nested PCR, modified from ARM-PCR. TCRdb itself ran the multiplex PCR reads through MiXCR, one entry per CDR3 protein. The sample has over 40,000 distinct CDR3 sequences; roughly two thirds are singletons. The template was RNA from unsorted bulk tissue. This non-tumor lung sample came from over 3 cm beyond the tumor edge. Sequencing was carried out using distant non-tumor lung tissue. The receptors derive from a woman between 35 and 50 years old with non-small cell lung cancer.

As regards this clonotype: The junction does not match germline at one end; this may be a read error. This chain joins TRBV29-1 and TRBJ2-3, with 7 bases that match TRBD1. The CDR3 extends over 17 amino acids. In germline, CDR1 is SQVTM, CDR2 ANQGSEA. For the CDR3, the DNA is TGCAGCGTTAAAACCGTTCGACAGGGTCTGAGCATAGATACGCAGTATTTT. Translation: CSVKTVRQGLSIDTQYF.

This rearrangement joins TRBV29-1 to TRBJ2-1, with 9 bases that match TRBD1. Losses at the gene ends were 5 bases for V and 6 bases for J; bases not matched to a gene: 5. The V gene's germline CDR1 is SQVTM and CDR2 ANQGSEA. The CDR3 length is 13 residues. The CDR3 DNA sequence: TGCAGCGTTAGGGACAGGGCAGGCAATGAGCAGTTCTTC. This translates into CSVRDRAGNEQFF.

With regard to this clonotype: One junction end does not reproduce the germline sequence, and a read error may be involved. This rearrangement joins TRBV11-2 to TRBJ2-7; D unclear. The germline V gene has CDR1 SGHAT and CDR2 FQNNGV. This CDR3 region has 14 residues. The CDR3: CASSLVPSSYEQYF. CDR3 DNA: TGTGCCAGCAGCTTAGTCCCAAGCTCATACGAGCAGTATTTC.

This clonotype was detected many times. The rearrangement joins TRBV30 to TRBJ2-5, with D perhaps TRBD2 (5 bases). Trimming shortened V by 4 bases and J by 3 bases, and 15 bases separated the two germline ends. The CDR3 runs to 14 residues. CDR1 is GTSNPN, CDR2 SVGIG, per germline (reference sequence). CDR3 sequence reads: CAWNTRMGKETQYF. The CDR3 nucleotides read TGTGCCTGGAATACTAGAATGGGTAAAGAGACCCAGTACTTC.

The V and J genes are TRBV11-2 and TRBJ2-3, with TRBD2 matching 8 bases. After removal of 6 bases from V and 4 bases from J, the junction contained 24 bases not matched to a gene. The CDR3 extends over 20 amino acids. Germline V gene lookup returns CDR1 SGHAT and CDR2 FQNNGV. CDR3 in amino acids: CASSSFRGASGLLLPDTQYF. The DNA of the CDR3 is TGTGCCAGCAGTTCATTTCGAGGGGCTAGCGGGTTACTTTTACCAGATACGCAGTATTTT.

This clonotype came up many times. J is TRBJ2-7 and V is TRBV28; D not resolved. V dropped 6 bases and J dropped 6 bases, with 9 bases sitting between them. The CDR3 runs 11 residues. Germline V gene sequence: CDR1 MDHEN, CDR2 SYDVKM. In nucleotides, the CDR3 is TGTGCCAGCAGCCCGGGTATCGAGCAGTACTTC. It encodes CASSPGIEQYF. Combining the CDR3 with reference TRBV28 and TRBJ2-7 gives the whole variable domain DVKVTQSSRYLVKRTGEKVFLECVQDMDHENMFWYRQDPGLGLRLIYFSYDVKMKEKGDIPEGYSVSREKKERFSLILESASTNQTSMYLCASSPGIEQYFGPGTRLTVT.

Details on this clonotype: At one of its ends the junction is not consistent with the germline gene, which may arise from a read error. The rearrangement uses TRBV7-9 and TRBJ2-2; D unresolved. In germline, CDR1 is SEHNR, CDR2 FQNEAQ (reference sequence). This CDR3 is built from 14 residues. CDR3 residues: CASNLGWTTGELFF. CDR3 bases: TGTGCCAGCAACTTAGGGTGGACCACCGGGGAGCTGTTTTTT.

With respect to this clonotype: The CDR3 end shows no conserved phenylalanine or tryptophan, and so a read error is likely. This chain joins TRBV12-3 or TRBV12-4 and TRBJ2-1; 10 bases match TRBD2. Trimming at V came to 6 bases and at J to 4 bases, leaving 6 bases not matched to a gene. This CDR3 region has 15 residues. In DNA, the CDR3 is TGTGCCAGCAGCATAGCGGGGGGAGCTTACAATGAGCAGTTCTCC. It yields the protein CASSIAGGAYNEQFS.

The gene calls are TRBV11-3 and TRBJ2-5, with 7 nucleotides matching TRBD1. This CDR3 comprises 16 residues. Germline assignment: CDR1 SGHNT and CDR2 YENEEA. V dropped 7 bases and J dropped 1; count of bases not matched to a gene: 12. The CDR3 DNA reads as TGTGCCAGCAACCCGGGGCTAGCAGGGGGCCAAGAGACCCAGTACTTC. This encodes CASNPGLAGGQETQYF. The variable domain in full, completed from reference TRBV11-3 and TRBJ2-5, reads EAGVVQSPRYKIIEKKQPVAFWCNPISGHNTLYWYLQNLGQGPELLIRYENEEAVDDSQLPKDRFSAERLKGVDSTLKIQPAELGDSAVYLCASNPGLAGGQETQYFGPGTRLLVL.

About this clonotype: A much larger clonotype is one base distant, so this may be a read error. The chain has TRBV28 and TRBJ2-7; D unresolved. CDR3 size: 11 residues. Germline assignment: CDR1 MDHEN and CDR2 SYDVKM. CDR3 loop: CASSHRYEEYF. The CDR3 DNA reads TGTGCCAGCAGTCATCGCTACGAGGAGTACTTC. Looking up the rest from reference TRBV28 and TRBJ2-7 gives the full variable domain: DVKVTQSSRYLVKRTGEKVFLECVQDMDHENMFWYRQDPGLGLRLIYFSYDVKMKEKGDIPEGYSVSREKKERFSLILESASTNQTSMYLCASSHRYEEYFGPGTRLTVT.

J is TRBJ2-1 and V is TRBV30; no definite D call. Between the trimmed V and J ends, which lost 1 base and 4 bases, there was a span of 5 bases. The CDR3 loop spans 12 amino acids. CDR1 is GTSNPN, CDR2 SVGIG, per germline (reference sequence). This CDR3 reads CAWSGGYNEQFF. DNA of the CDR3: TGTGCCTGGAGTGGAGGTTACAATGAGCAGTTCTTC.

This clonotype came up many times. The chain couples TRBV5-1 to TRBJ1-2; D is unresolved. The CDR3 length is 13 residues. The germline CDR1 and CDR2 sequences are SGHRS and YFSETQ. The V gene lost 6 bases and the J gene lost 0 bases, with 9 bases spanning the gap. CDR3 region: CASTPATNYGYTF. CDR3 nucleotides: TGCGCCAGCACCCCGGCTACTAACTATGGCTACACCTTC. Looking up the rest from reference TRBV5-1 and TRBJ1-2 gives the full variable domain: KAGVTQTPRYLIKTRGQQVTLSCSPISGHRSVSWYQQTPGQGLQFLFEYFSETQRNKGNFPGRFSGRQFSNSRSEMNVSTLELGDSALYLCASTPATNYGYTFGSGTRLTVV.

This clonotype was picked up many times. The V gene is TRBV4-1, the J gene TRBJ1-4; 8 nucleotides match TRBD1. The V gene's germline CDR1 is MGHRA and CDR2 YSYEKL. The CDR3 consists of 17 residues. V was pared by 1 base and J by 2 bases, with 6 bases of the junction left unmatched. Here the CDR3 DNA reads TGCGCCAGCAGCCAAGGACAGGGGCCAAAGACTAATGAAAAACTGTTTTTT. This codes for CASSQGQGPKTNEKLFF.

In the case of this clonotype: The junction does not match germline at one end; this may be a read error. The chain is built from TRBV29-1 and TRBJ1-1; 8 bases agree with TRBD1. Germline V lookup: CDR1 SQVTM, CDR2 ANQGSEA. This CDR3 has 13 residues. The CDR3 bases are TGCGGCGCCGTGGGACAGGAGAACACTGAGGCTTTCTTT. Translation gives CGAVGQENTEAFF.